The 32 T cell receptor beta chains listed next were all sequenced from one sample in a study of CD8 T cells in Susac syndrome. With random hexamers, about 0.5 to 1 ug RNA was reverse transcribed. TCRdb independently ran MiXCR on the immunoSEQ multiplex PCR reads; one entry per CDR3 protein. The sample has approximately 190,000 distinct CDR3 sequences, approximately 94% seen once. The specimen sequenced was CD4+ T cells from PBMCs. The receptors stem from a human donor in good health.

This chain joins TRBV14 and TRBJ1-2; no definite D call. V was cut by 4 bases and J by 0 bases, with 12 bases left in between. Germline V gene sequence: CDR1 SGHDN, CDR2 FVKESK. This CDR3 spans 15 amino acids. DNA for the CDR3: TGTGCCAGCAGCCCCACGACACAGCCTAACTATGGCTACACCTTC. Its protein is CASSPTTQPNYGYTF.

The gene calls are TRBV29-1 and TRBJ2-5; 7 bases align to TRBD2. The germline V gene encodes CDR1 SQVTM and CDR2 ANQGSEA. V shed 4 bases, J shed 3 bases, and the junction held 2 bases outside the gene matches. This CDR3 contains 12 residues. This chain's CDR3 is CSVGTRKETQYF. CDR3 coding DNA: TGCAGCGTTGGGACTAGGAAAGAGACCCAGTACTTC. Full variable domain (outside the CDR3, taken from reference TRBV29-1 and TRBJ2-5): SAVISQKPSRDICQRGTSLTIQCQVDSQVTMMFWYRQQPGQSLTLIATANQGSEATYESGFVIDKFPISRPNLTFSTLTVSNMSPEDSSIYLCSVGTRKETQYFGPGTRLLVL.

This chain links TRBV6-6 with TRBJ2-3, with D possibly matching TRBD2 (6 bases). V was shortened by 7 bases and J by 2 bases, with 16 bases between the two germline ends. Germline CDR1 reads MNHNY; CDR2 reads SVGAGI (reference sequence). This CDR3 has 15 residues. The CDR3 coding sequence is TGTGCCAGCAACCCGCAGGGCGGGGTCACAGATACGCAGTATTTT. This gives the protein CASNPQGGVTDTQYF.

The chain has TRBV4-3 and TRBJ2-5, with D perhaps matching TRBD1 (6 bases). The CDR3 totals 16 residues. Germline V lookup: CDR1 LGHNA, CDR2 YSLEER. Trimming shortened V by 1 base and J by 5 bases, and 17 bases separated the two germline ends. The CDR3, as DNA: TGCGCCAGCAGCCAAGGAACAGGGATCTCCAGGGAGACCCAGTACTTC. It translates to CASSQGTGISRETQYF.

This chain uses TRBV14 with TRBJ2-7, with 9 positions matching TRBD1. Looked up from germline, CDR1 is SGHDN and CDR2 is FVKESK. This CDR3 has 16 residues. Unmatched junction bases numbered 12, after V lost 5 bases and J lost 4 bases. CDR3 sequence: CASSKRSGTGKYEQYF. As DNA, the CDR3 is TGTGCCAGCAGCAAACGGAGCGGGACAGGGAAGTACGAGCAGTACTTC.

The chain links TRBV7-3 to TRBJ1-2; no clear D gene. CDR1 and CDR2 (germline): SGHTA, FQGTGA. The CDR3 contains 10 residues. The V end was cut by 6 bases, the J end by 8 bases, with 7 bases between. The CDR3 coding sequence is TGTGCCAGCAGGGCGGGGGGCTACACCTTC. It specifies CASRAGGYTF.

The V call is TRBV28, the J call TRBJ2-2, with TRBD1 matching 7 bases. CDR1 is MDHEN, CDR2 SYDVKM, per germline. The CDR3 spans 14 residues. V trimming: 10 bases; J trimming: 6 bases; junction bases outside the gene matches: 11. CDR3: CATTTGDRSGELFF. The CDR3 DNA follows: TGTGCCACAACAACAGGGGATCGTTCCGGGGAGCTGTTTTTT.

V is TRBV7-2 and J is TRBJ2-3; a possible D gene is TRBD2 (5 bases). V lost 4 bases to trimming and J lost 7 bases, with 12 bases between them. The length of the CDR3 is 13 residues. Germline V gives CDR1 SGHTA, CDR2 FQGNSA. This CDR3 reads CASSSTPGYTQYF. For the CDR3, the DNA is TGTGCCAGCAGCTCCACTCCGGGATATACGCAGTATTTT.

This clonotype was detected only a few times. The rearrangement links TRBV3-1 to TRBJ2-7; D is tentatively TRBD1 or TRBD2 (6 bases each). CDR1 LGHDT and CDR2 YNNKEL come from the germline V gene (reference sequence). Trimming removed 0 bases at V and 5 bases at J, with 17 bases between. The CDR3 covers 16 residues. The CDR3 DNA follows: TGTGCCAGCAGCCAAGATGGGCCCGGGGGCATGAACGAGCAGTACGTC. The encoded protein is CASSQDGPGGMNEQYV.

The chain joins TRBV9 to TRBJ1-1, with TRBD1 matching over 7 bases. This CDR3 contains 15 residues. J lost 4 bases, V lost 3 bases, and 9 bases had no gene match. The germline gives CDR1 SGDLS, CDR2 YYNGEE. CDR3: CASSATGAVSTEAFF. Written as DNA, the CDR3 is TGTGCCAGCAGCGCCACAGGGGCTGTTAGCACTGAAGCTTTCTTT. Looking up the rest from reference TRBV9 and TRBJ1-1 gives the full variable domain: DSGVTQTPKHLITATGQRVTLRCSPRSGDLSVYWYQQSLDQGLQFLIQYYNGEERAKGNILERFSAQQFPDLHSELNLSSLELGDSALYFCASSATGAVSTEAFFGQGTRLTVV.

This clonotype was picked up a small number of times. This CDR3 is CASSSQGNTEAFF. The CDR3 nucleotides are TGTGCCAGCAGTTCCCAGGGGAACACTGAAGCTTTCTTT. The V call is TRBV12-3 or TRBV12-4, the J call TRBJ1-1, with a tentative D call TRBD1 (5 bases). CDR3 length equals 13 residues. Trimming took 4 bases from V and 1 from J, leaving 7 bases between them.

This chain joins TRBV14 and TRBJ2-5; no firm D call. This CDR3 comprises 12 residues. Germline assignment: CDR1 SGHDN and CDR2 FVKESK. Trimming removed 1 base at V and 5 bases at J, with 5 bases between. CDR3 sequence reads: CASSQVTETQYF. The CDR3 DNA follows: TGTGCCAGCAGCCAAGTAACGGAGACCCAGTACTTC. The whole variable domain, filled in from reference TRBV14 and TRBJ2-5, reads EAGVTQFPSHSVIEKGQTVTLRCDPISGHDNLYWYRRVMGKEIKFLLHFVKESKQDESGMPNNRFLAERTGGTYSTLKVQPAELEDSGVYFCASSQVTETQYFGPGTRLLVL.

This chain connects TRBV20-1 to TRBJ1-1, with D perhaps TRBD1 (5 bases). The germline gives CDR1 DFQATT, CDR2 SNEGSKA (reference sequence). Trimming cost V 0 bases and J 5 bases, with 13 bases left between them. This CDR3 spans 14 amino acids. CDR3 sequence reads: CSARDEGKRTEAFF. The DNA of the CDR3 is TGCAGTGCTAGAGATGAGGGGAAAAGGACTGAAGCTTTCTTT.

The J gene is TRBJ2-3, the V gene TRBV5-1; 9 nucleotides align to TRBD2. CDR3 size: 15 residues. V was clipped by 1 base and J by 14 bases; unmatched bases: 14. CDR1 is SGHRS, CDR2 YFSETQ, per germline. CDR3 sequence reads: CASSLTAGGSIGRYF. The CDR3, as DNA: TGCGCCAGCAGCTTGACGGCGGGGGGGTCGATTGGTCGGTATTTT. Based on the CDR3 plus reference TRBV5-1 and TRBJ2-3, the full variable domain is KAGVTQTPRYLIKTRGQQVTLSCSPISGHRSVSWYQQTPGQGLQFLFEYFSETQRNKGNFPGRFSGRQFSNSRSEMNVSTLELGDSALYLCASSLTAGGSIGRYFGPGTRLTVL.

V is TRBV6-5 and J is TRBJ2-2, with a possible D match to TRBD2 (6 bases). The CDR3 is 15 amino acids. V was clipped by 2 bases and J by 6 bases, with 13 bases between them. Germline values: CDR1 MNHEY, CDR2 SVGAGI. The CDR3 region has the DNA TGTGCCAGCAGTTACGGACTATACAGATCCGGGGAGCTGTTTTTT. Its protein product is CASSYGLYRSGELFF.

The J gene is TRBJ2-1, the V gene TRBV6-5; D remains unclear. The V end lost 6 bases, the J end lost 6 bases, and 9 bases lay between the germline ends. The CDR3 is 12 amino acids. Germline CDR1 and CDR2: MNHEY and SVGAGI. This CDR3 is CASRGLPNEQFF. CDR3 nucleotide sequence: TGTGCCAGCAGAGGGCTGCCCAATGAGCAGTTCTTC.

V is TRBV6-1 and J is TRBJ1-1, with D hard to call. Germline assignment: CDR1 MNHNS and CDR2 SASEGT. V lost 6 bases and J lost 1, with 15 bases in between. This CDR3 region has 15 residues. The CDR3 here is CASRPFYEPNTEAFF. The CDR3 nucleotides read TGTGCCAGCAGACCATTCTACGAGCCGAACACTGAAGCTTTCTTT.

This chain links TRBV19 with TRBJ1-2, with 9 bases lining up with TRBD1. Germline lookup yields CDR1 LNHDA and CDR2 SQIVND (reference sequence). The V segment lost 10 bases and the J segment 9 bases; nucleotides outside the gene matches: 9. The CDR3 length is 12 residues. In nucleotides, the CDR3 is TGTGCCACCGGACAGGGGCCGTGGAGCTACACCTTC. Protein sequence: CATGQGPWSYTF.

The rearrangement joins TRBV10-3 to TRBJ2-7; 12 bases agree with TRBD1. The CDR3 loop spans 14 amino acids. V shed 4 bases and J 7 bases; nucleotides not matched to a gene: 5. Germline assignment: CDR1 ENHRY and CDR2 SYGVKD. The CDR3 spells CAISGGQGAWEQYV. In DNA, the CDR3 is TGTGCCATCAGTGGGGGACAGGGGGCTTGGGAGCAGTACGTC.

This clonotype has a single count. The gene calls are TRBV12-3 or TRBV12-4 and TRBJ1-5; 9 bases match TRBD1. The CDR3 length is 12 residues. The V segment lost 7 bases and the J segment 9 bases; nucleotides outside the gene matches: 4. CDR3 nucleotide sequence: TGTGCCAGCACTGGACAGGGGTCGCCCCAGCATTTT. This sequence encodes CASTGQGSPQHF.

The chain employs TRBV5-1 and TRBJ1-1, with D possibly being TRBD1 (5 bases). The CDR3 runs to 15 residues. V dropped 4 bases and J dropped 1 base, with 14 bases sitting between them. CDR1 and CDR2 (germline): SGHRS, YFSETQ. In DNA, the CDR3 is TGCGCCAGCAGCCTGGGGACGCGGGGGAACACTGAAGCTTTCTTT. Translating it yields CASSLGTRGNTEAFF.

The gene calls are TRBV20-1 and TRBJ2-5, with D perhaps assigned TRBD1 or TRBD2 (5 bases each). Trimming took 0 bases from V and 4 from J, leaving 12 bases between them. The CDR3 is made up of 14 amino acids. Looked up from germline, CDR1 is DFQATT and CDR2 is SNEGSKA (reference sequence). The CDR3 reads CSAREAGRGETQYF. The CDR3 coding sequence is TGCAGTGCTAGAGAGGCAGGGAGAGGAGAGACCCAGTACTTC.

V gene TRBV12-3 or TRBV12-4 combines with J gene TRBJ2-3; TRBD2 matches at 13 bases. The CDR3 length is 18 residues. The J segment lost 0 bases and the V segment lost 6 bases, leaving 9 bases of the junction unmatched. CDR3 nucleotide sequence: TGTGCCAGCAGCACAGGCACTAGCGGGGGGGCTAGCACAGATACGCAGTATTTT. Residues: CASSTGTSGGASTDTQYF.

The chain recombines TRBV29-1 with TRBJ2-2; D is possibly TRBD2 (6 bases). The CDR3 runs 13 residues. CDR1 is SQVTM and CDR2 is ANQGSEA in the germline V gene. Trimming shortened V by 5 bases and J by 6 bases, and 13 bases separated the two germline ends. The CDR3 here is CSVTTRLAGELFF. The CDR3 DNA reads TGCAGCGTTACGACTAGACTTGCCGGGGAGCTGTTTTTT.

The J gene is TRBJ2-3, the V gene TRBV7-2; the match to TRBD2 covers 8 bases. Germline V gives CDR1 SGHTA, CDR2 FQGNSA. The CDR3 consists of 14 residues. V lost 3 bases, J lost 7 bases, and 6 bases stayed unmatched. In nucleotides, the CDR3 is TGTGCCAGCAGCTTTATCGGGGGGGGCAATACGCAGTATTTT. Protein product: CASSFIGGGNTQYF. Full variable domain (remainder filled in from reference TRBV7-2 and TRBJ2-3): GAGVSQSPSNKVTEKGKDVELRCDPISGHTALYWYRQSLGQGLEFLIYFQGNSAPDKSGLPSDRFSAERTGGSVSTLTIQRTQQEDSAVYLCASSFIGGGNTQYFGPGTRLTVL.

The chain joins TRBV3-1 to TRBJ2-5; D may be TRBD2 (6 bases). Trimming cost V 2 bases and J 5 bases, with 15 bases left between them. The CDR3 is made up of 15 amino acids. Germline assignment: CDR1 LGHDT and CDR2 YNNKEL (reference sequence). CDR3: CASSQMLGLGETQYF. The DNA of the CDR3 is TGTGCCAGCAGCCAAATGCTGGGACTGGGGGAGACCCAGTACTTC.

The chain joins TRBV30 to TRBJ2-3, with D possibly matching TRBD1 (6 bases). The V gene lost 4 bases and the J gene lost 1 base, with 9 bases spanning the gap. The length of the CDR3 is 13 residues. In germline, CDR1 is GTSNPN, CDR2 SVGIG (reference sequence). CDR3 protein: CAWTGQRTDTQYF. CDR3 in DNA: TGTGCCTGGACCGGACAGCGCACAGATACGCAGTATTTT.

The genes are TRBV29-1 and TRBJ1-2; D not resolved. The CDR3 spans 14 residues. Trimming left V 2 bases short and J 8 bases short, with 18 bases between. CDR1 is SQVTM, CDR2 ANQGSEA, per germline. The CDR3 DNA sequence: TGCAGCGTTGAACTACCTGGGAAGGGTCGAGGCTACACCTTC. Amino acid sequence: CSVELPGKGRGYTF.

The chain joins TRBV7-8 to TRBJ1-2; no firm D call. Germline V gene lookup returns CDR1 SGHVS and CDR2 FQNEAQ. V was shortened by 5 bases and J by 4 bases, with 11 bases between the two germline ends. The CDR3 is made up of 13 amino acids. CDR3 nucleotide sequence: TGTGCCAGCAGCCCGAGGGTTGGCTATGGCTACACCTTC. This translates into CASSPRVGYGYTF.

This clonotype was seen once. V usage is TRBV7-2 and J usage is TRBJ1-5; TRBD1 is a possible D gene (5 bases). V was cut by 2 bases and J by 2 bases, with 10 bases left in between. The CDR3 totals 15 residues. CDR1 is SGHTA, CDR2 FQGNSA, per germline. As DNA, the CDR3 is TGTGCCAGCAGCTTACAGGGTGACGGCAATCAGCCCCAGCATTTT. Protein product: CASSLQGDGNQPQHF. The full variable domain, its missing parts supplied by reference TRBV7-2 and TRBJ1-5, is GAGVSQSPSNKVTEKGKDVELRCDPISGHTALYWYRQSLGQGLEFLIYFQGNSAPDKSGLPSDRFSAERTGGSVSTLTIQRTQQEDSAVYLCASSLQGDGNQPQHFGDGTRLSIL.

A word on this clonotype: Its ends do not fully match the called genes, so a read error is possible. This chain uses TRBV29-1 with TRBJ2-7; maybe TRBD2 (7 bases). Per the germline V gene, CDR1 is SQVTM and CDR2 is ANQGSEA. The CDR3 runs to 14 residues. The CDR3 nucleotides are TGCAGCGTCGAAGAGGGGGGGGTCTCCTACGAGCAGTACTTC. This codes for CSVEEGGVSYEQYF.

The chain combines TRBV5-6 with TRBJ1-4; 8 positions agree with TRBD1. V was clipped by 0 bases and J by 8 bases; unmatched bases: 6. The CDR3 sequence is 15 residues long. Germline V gene sequence: CDR1 SGHDT, CDR2 YYEEEE. The CDR3 DNA reads TGTGCCAGCAGCTTGGGTGGACAGGGAGGCGAAAAACTGTTTTTT. Its protein product is CASSLGGQGGEKLFF.